This T cell receptor (beta chain) was recovered during a study of OX40 agonist ivuxolimab in advanced cancers. Study background: In this cohort, patients received ivuxolimab, an agonistic anti-OX40 (CD134) antibody. Every 2 weeks, ivuxolimab was infused into the patients intravenously at between 0.01 and 10 mg/kg.

Clones were sequenced by immunoSEQ multiplex PCR, and TCRdb holds only the in-frame ones, with some missing. This repertoire shows about 15,000 clones, approximately 93% found once; its top ten account for approximately 23%. V was clipped by 2 bases and J by 7 bases, with 12 bases between them. The CDR3 spans 14 residues. Germline V gives CDR1 MDHEN, CDR2 SYDVKM. Blood sampling took place at baseline, cycle 4 day 1, and cycle 7 day 1. This chain joins TRBV28 and TRBJ2-4; D possibly corresponds to TRBD2 (5 bases). The source of this sequence is an adult with an advanced solid tumor such as melanoma, head and neck, liver or kidney cancer. Source: CD4+ or CD8+ T cells sorted from blood, taken in a trial of the OX40 agonist ivuxolimab. The CDR3 nucleotides read TGTGCCAGCAGTTTACGGGGTGTGAGGAACATTCAGTACTTC. Translating it yields CASSLRGVRNIQYF.